This T cell receptor (beta chain) emerged from a study of shared clonotypes between healthy human individuals. Only CD45RO-negative cells positively selected for CCR7 counted as naive CD8 cells, so terminally differentiated effector memory CD45RA+ cells were excluded. The authors distributed each subset's genomic DNA evenly over several immunoSEQ plates. Clones were read by immunoSEQ multiplex PCR, and TCRdb kept only the in-frame ones, dropping some. Of 1.5 million to 2.5 million clones in the sample, about 94% were seen once. This CDR3 has 15 residues. CDR1 is SGHVS and CDR2 is FQNEAQ in the germline V gene. V shed 5 bases and J 0 bases; nucleotides not matched to a gene: 6.

The clonotype originates from a man younger than 30 in good health. V gene TRBV7-8 combines with J gene TRBJ2-7; 8 nucleotides match TRBD1. The source material was naive CD8+ T cells sorted from blood. The CDR3 DNA follows: TGTGCCAGCAGCGACCGGGACAGGCCCTCCTACGAGCAGTACTTC. It translates to CASSDRDRPSYEQYF. The whole variable domain, remainder taken from reference TRBV7-8 and TRBJ2-7, is GAGVSQSPRYKVAKRGQDVALRCDPISGHVSLFWYQQALGQGPEFLTYFQNEAQLDKSGLPSDRFFAERPEGSVSTLKIQRTQQEDSAVYLCASSDRDRPSYEQYFGPGTRLTVT.